The 10 T cell receptor beta chains given below trace back to one sample, sequenced in a study of control samples from healthy donors and cancer patients. Sequenced by immunoSEQ multiplex PCR; TCRdb stores in-frame clones only, minus some. The sample comprises under 150,000 clones, roughly 92% of which are singletons, and approximately 11% rests with the top ten. Sequenced sample: blood. The receptors were gathered from a man aged 25-45 years in good health.

The rearrangement uses TRBV28 and TRBJ1-2; possibly TRBD1 for D (6 bases). The CDR3 has 14 amino acids. Looked up from germline, CDR1 is MDHEN and CDR2 is SYDVKM. Deletions cut 3 bases from V and 5 bases from J, with 13 bases between. DNA of the CDR3: TGTGCCAGCAGTTTCACAGGGAGTACTTATGGCTACACCTTC. Encoded protein: CASSFTGSTYGYTF.

The genes are TRBV5-1 and TRBJ2-5, with D unclear. The CDR3 is made up of 11 amino acids. Germline lookup yields CDR1 SGHRS and CDR2 YFSETQ. V was pared by 4 bases and J by 3 bases, with 4 bases between. DNA for the CDR3: TGCGCCAGCAGCCAAAAAGAGACCCAGTACTTC. This encodes CASSQKETQYF.

The chain uses TRBV28 and TRBJ2-7; 11 bases align to TRBD2. The V and J ends lost 4 bases and 12 bases, in that order; junction bases with no gene match: 11. The CDR3 loop spans 14 amino acids. Germline V gene sequence: CDR1 MDHEN, CDR2 SYDVKM. Here the CDR3 reads CASSSGTSGYVWYF. DNA for the CDR3: TGTGCCAGCAGTTCCGGGACTAGCGGCTATGTTTGGTACTTC. Full variable domain (rest looked up from reference TRBV28 and TRBJ2-7): DVKVTQSSRYLVKRTGEKVFLECVQDMDHENMFWYRQDPGLGLRLIYFSYDVKMKEKGDIPEGYSVSREKKERFSLILESASTNQTSMYLCASSSGTSGYVWYFGPGTRLTVT.

The rearrangement links TRBV7-8 to TRBJ1-6, with D maybe TRBD1 (6 bases). Germline CDR1 is SGHVS and CDR2 is FQNEAQ. The CDR3 runs 18 residues. V gave up 5 bases and J gave up 7 bases, with 24 bases separating them. Written as DNA, the CDR3 is TGTGCCAGCAGCCCCCTTGTCCAAACAAGGGGGTACAATTCACCCCTCCACTTT. Translating gives CASSPLVQTRGYNSPLHF.

The CDR3 DNA sequence: TGTGCCAGCAGCACCATCGACAAGACCCTGATGAACACTGAAGCTTTCTTT. It translates to CASSTIDKTLMNTEAFF. The rearrangement links TRBV28 to TRBJ1-1, with D uncertain. This CDR3 region has 17 residues. Trimming stripped 6 bases from V and 0 bases from J, with 20 bases between. Per germline, CDR1 MDHEN and CDR2 SYDVKM.

The chain recombines TRBV19 with TRBJ2-2; no firm D call. Germline CDR1 and CDR2: LNHDA and SQIVND (reference sequence). The CDR3 spans 14 residues. V lost 4 bases and J lost 5, with 11 bases in between. The CDR3 nucleotides read TGTGCCAGTAGTAAAGTGGGAAAAACCGGGGAGCTGTTTTTT. Its protein is CASSKVGKTGELFF.

In this sample, this clone turned up once. CDR3 region: CASSSSGSTDTQYF. The CDR3 bases are TGTGCCAGCAGCTCAAGCGGGAGCACAGATACGCAGTATTTT. This sequence joins TRBV7-9 and TRBJ2-3; possibly TRBD2 for D (6 bases). Germline lookup yields CDR1 SEHNR and CDR2 FQNEAQ (reference sequence). V lost 4 bases and J lost 0, with 8 bases in between. The CDR3 sequence is 14 residues long.

This clone is a singleton in its sample. V usage is TRBV3-1 (or the pseudogene TRBV3-2) and J usage is TRBJ2-7; the D call may be TRBD1 or TRBD2 (5 bases each). Trimming left V 0 bases short and J 4 bases short, with 13 bases between. The CDR3 is made up of 15 amino acids. CDR1 is LGHDT and CDR2 is YNNKEL in the germline V gene (reference sequence). CDR3 region: CASSQDGGTVYEQYF. The CDR3 coding sequence is TGTGCCAGCAGCCAAGATGGGGGAACGGTTTACGAGCAGTACTTC.

The gene calls are TRBV28 and TRBJ2-3; D gene unclear. CDR1 is MDHEN and CDR2 is SYDVKM in the germline V gene. This CDR3 comprises 10 residues. Here the CDR3 reads CVSGSDTQYF. CDR3 bases: TGTGTGTCCGGGTCAGATACGCAGTATTTT.

J is TRBJ2-1 and V is TRBV28; possible D gene TRBD2, 6 bases. The CDR3 totals 12 residues. The germline CDR1 and CDR2 sequences are MDHEN and SYDVKM. V lost 6 bases to trimming and J lost 6 bases, with 9 bases between them. The DNA of the CDR3 is TGTGCCAGCAGGGGACTGATCAATGAGCAGTTCTTC. Translating it yields CASRGLINEQFF.